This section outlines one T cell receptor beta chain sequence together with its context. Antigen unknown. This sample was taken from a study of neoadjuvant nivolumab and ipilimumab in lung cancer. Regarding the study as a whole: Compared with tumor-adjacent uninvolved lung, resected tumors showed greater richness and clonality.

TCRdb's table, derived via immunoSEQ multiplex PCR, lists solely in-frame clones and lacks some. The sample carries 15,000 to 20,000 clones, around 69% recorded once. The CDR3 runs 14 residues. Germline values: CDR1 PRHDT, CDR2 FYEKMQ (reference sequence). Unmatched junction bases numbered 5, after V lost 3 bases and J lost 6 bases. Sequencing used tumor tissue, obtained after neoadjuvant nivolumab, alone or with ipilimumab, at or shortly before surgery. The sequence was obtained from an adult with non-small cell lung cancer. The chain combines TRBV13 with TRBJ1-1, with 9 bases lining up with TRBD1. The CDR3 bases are TGTGCCAGCAGCTTCCTGGGACAGGGATCTGAAGCTTTCTTT. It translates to CASSFLGQGSEAFF.